These 21 T cell receptor beta chains share one sample of origin, sequenced in a study of response to subunit inactivated influenza vaccine. TCRdb re-called the RT-PCR reads with MiXCR, one entry per CDR3 protein. The sample gives some 500,000 distinct CDR3 sequences, 16% of which show up once; 2.5% to 3.5% is in the top ten. This sample comprised CD4+ T cells sorted from PBMCs, obtained less than 30 months after vaccination. All receptors come from a man in his fifties or sixties who received an inactivated influenza vaccine.

The chain links TRBV6-5 to TRBJ2-7; either TRBD1 or TRBD2 may supply D (5 bases each). Germline V lookup: CDR1 MNHEY, CDR2 SVGAGI. This CDR3 contains 15 residues. V gave up 2 bases and J gave up 4 bases, with 15 bases separating them. The CDR3 DNA follows: TGTGCCAGCAGTTACGGGACCGCTCGGATATACGAGCAGTACTTC. Protein product: CASSYGTARIYEQYF.

There are many counts of this clonotype. The gene calls are TRBV5-1 and TRBJ2-6; TRBD1 is a possible D gene (6 bases). CDR1 is SGHRS, CDR2 YFSETQ, per germline. This CDR3 contains 15 residues. The germline V and J ends were trimmed by 0 bases and 2 bases, with 6 bases remaining between them. The CDR3 is CASSLEGAGANVLTF. The CDR3 nucleotides are TGCGCCAGCAGCTTGGAGGGGGCTGGGGCCAACGTCCTGACTTTC.

This clonotype showed up just a few times. This chain links TRBV20-1 with TRBJ2-4, with 8 bases lining up with TRBD2. CDR1 is DFQATT, CDR2 SNEGSKA, per germline (reference sequence). Losses at the gene ends were 4 bases for V and 6 bases for J; bases not matched to a gene: 5. The CDR3 extends over 13 amino acids. Here the CDR3 DNA reads TGCAGTGCTATAGCGGGGCTCGGAAACATTCAGTACTTC. Amino acid sequence: CSAIAGLGNIQYF.

This clonotype turned up a few times. V is TRBV5-6 and J is TRBJ2-3; D is unresolved. This CDR3 has 13 residues. Trimming shortened V by 2 bases and J by 2 bases, and 6 bases separated the two germline ends. Germline loops: CDR1 SGHDT, CDR2 YYEEEE. CDR3 sequence reads: CASSFSPTDTQYF. The DNA for the CDR3 is TGTGCCAGCAGCTTCTCTCCCACAGATACGCAGTATTTT.

The V call is TRBV9, the J call TRBJ2-1, with 9 bases lining up with TRBD2. The V gene end was trimmed by 3 bases and the J gene end by 3 bases; junction bases not matched to a gene: 7. This CDR3 spans 16 amino acids. Germline V gives CDR1 SGDLS, CDR2 YYNGEE. In DNA form, the CDR3 reads TGTGCCAGCAGCGCTTTAGCGGGAGTCGTCTACAATGAGCAGTTCTTC. This translates into CASSALAGVVYNEQFF.

This sequence joins TRBV6-1 and TRBJ2-4; D is tentatively TRBD1 or TRBD2 (6 bases each). The CDR3 consists of 14 residues. Germline V CDR1 and CDR2: MNHNS, SASEGT. Trimming pared 8 bases from V and 0 bases from J, leaving 11 bases between. The CDR3 DNA is TGTGCCAGCCGGGGGCACCTAGCCAAAAACATTCAGTACTTC. This translates into CASRGHLAKNIQYF.

This clonotype was counted only a few times. The genes are TRBV29-1 and TRBJ2-5, with 10 positions matching TRBD1. The germline V gene encodes CDR1 SQVTM and CDR2 ANQGSEA. The CDR3 loop spans 13 amino acids. J was trimmed by 5 bases and V by 7 bases; bases with no gene match: 7. CDR3 in amino acids: CSAATDRGETQYF. For the CDR3, the DNA is TGCAGCGCCGCTACGGACAGGGGGGAGACCCAGTACTTC.

The sample holds a few counts of this clonotype. This chain connects TRBV7-2 to TRBJ2-1; 10 bases are a match to TRBD2. The germline gives CDR1 SGHTA, CDR2 FQGNSA. J lost 11 bases, V lost 2 bases, and 6 bases had no gene match. The CDR3 length is 14 residues. The DNA for the CDR3 is TGTGCCAGCAGCTTATACCAACTAGCGGGGAAGCAGTTCTTC. Translating it yields CASSLYQLAGKQFF.

This clonotype was counted only a few times. The chain combines TRBV29-1 with TRBJ1-2; TRBD1 matches 7 bases. Germline loops: CDR1 SQVTM, CDR2 ANQGSEA. The CDR3 loop spans 13 amino acids. V lost 2 bases, J lost 4 bases, and 4 bases stayed unmatched. This CDR3 is CSVETGAAYGYTF. The CDR3 nucleotides read TGCAGCGTTGAAACAGGGGCCGCCTATGGCTACACCTTC.

The chain has TRBV6-5 and TRBJ1-6; D ambiguous. CDR1 and CDR2 (germline): MNHEY, SVGAGI. The CDR3 has 15 amino acids. Trimming took 1 base from V and 9 from J, leaving 13 bases between them. In DNA, the CDR3 is TGTGCCAGCAGTTACTTTGCTGTCCTGGGTTCACCCCTCCACTTT. Translation gives CASSYFAVLGSPLHF.

The V call is TRBV6-2 or TRBV6-3, the J call TRBJ2-2; D call uncertain. Germline loops: CDR1 MNHEY, CDR2 SVGEGT. The CDR3 runs 13 residues. Between the trimmed V and J ends, which lost 2 bases and 6 bases, there was a span of 7 bases. The CDR3 DNA reads as TGTGCCAGCAGTTACCTTCCCCCCGGGGAGCTGTTTTTT. Protein sequence: CASSYLPPGELFF.

The chain couples TRBV28 to TRBJ2-5, with unresolved D. This CDR3 is 14 amino acids long. V lost 7 bases, J lost 1 base, and 13 bases lay in between. The germline V gene encodes CDR1 MDHEN and CDR2 SYDVKM. The CDR3 reads CASILGSGQETQYF. The CDR3 bases are TGTGCCAGCATTCTCGGGTCTGGCCAAGAGACCCAGTACTTC.

About this clonotype itself: One end of the junction is discordant with germline, which a read error may explain. The rearrangement links TRBV18 to TRBJ2-2; D is possibly TRBD1 (5 bases). The CDR3 sequence is 15 residues long. Germline lookup yields CDR1 KGHSH and CDR2 LQKENI. The CDR3 DNA follows: TGTGCCAGCTCACCCGCGACAGAGTACACCTGGGAGCTGTTTTTT. This codes for CASSPATEYTWELFF.

This clonotype was recorded a few times. The chain joins TRBV7-8 to TRBJ2-1; 13 nucleotides line up with TRBD2. Germline CDR1 SGHVS, CDR2 FQNEAQ. Trimming took 4 bases from V and 7 from J; bases not matched to a gene: 4. The CDR3 extends over 15 amino acids. This CDR3 reads CASSWTSGGSNEQFF. The DNA for the CDR3 is TGTGCCAGCAGCTGGACTAGCGGGGGCTCGAATGAGCAGTTCTTC.

The V and J genes are TRBV6-5 and TRBJ1-1, with D hard to call. Trimming stripped 0 bases from V and 0 bases from J, with 11 bases between. Germline CDR1 reads MNHEY; CDR2 reads SVGAGI. The CDR3 length is 16 residues. DNA of the CDR3: TGTGCCAGCAGTTACTCACCTGGTAGCATGAACACTGAAGCTTTCTTT. This encodes CASSYSPGSMNTEAFF.

This clonotype was picked up a small number of times. CDR3 in amino acids: CASSPPTQGGHTQYF. Here the CDR3 DNA reads TGTGCCAGCTCACCACCGACCCAGGGAGGACATACGCAGTATTTT. The chain has TRBV18 and TRBJ2-3, with D possibly TRBD2 on 6 matching bases. CDR3 length: 15 amino acids. V lost 0 bases and J 7 bases, leaving 14 bases between the germline ends. Germline V gives CDR1 KGHSH, CDR2 LQKENI.

The CDR3 loop reads CSERTFGETQYF. CDR3 DNA sequence: TGCAGCGAAAGGACTTTTGGAGAGACCCAGTACTTC. The gene calls are TRBV29-1 and TRBJ2-5; the D gene is possibly TRBD2 (5 bases). The CDR3 has 12 residues. V was shortened by 7 bases and J by 4 bases, with 13 bases between the two germline ends. Germline V gene data show CDR1 as SQVTM and CDR2 as ANQGSEA.

V usage is TRBV3-1 and J usage is TRBJ1-2; no clear D. The CDR3 totals 16 residues. Germline-derived CDR1 and CDR2 are LGHDT and YNNKEL (reference sequence). V dropped 0 bases and J dropped 4 bases, with 15 bases sitting between them. CDR3 nucleotide sequence: TGTGCCAGCAGCCAAGATAGGGTCAACCACGGCTATGGCTACACCTTC. Protein product: CASSQDRVNHGYGYTF.

This clonotype was counted a few times. This sequence joins TRBV5-1 and TRBJ2-7, with 7 bases fitting TRBD2. Unmatched junction bases numbered 11, after V lost 0 bases and J lost 5 bases. Germline V gene sequence: CDR1 SGHRS, CDR2 YFSETQ. This CDR3 contains 16 residues. DNA of the CDR3: TGCGCCAGCAGCTTGGGACAGAGCGGGGTAAGAGACGAGCAGTACTTC. Amino acid sequence: CASSLGQSGVRDEQYF.

This chain joins TRBV11-2 and TRBJ1-1; tentative D call: TRBD1 (5 bases). V was clipped by 5 bases and J by 5 bases, with 15 bases between them. Germline V gene lookup returns CDR1 SGHAT and CDR2 FQNNGV. The CDR3 spans 14 residues. The CDR3 nucleotides are TGTGCCAGCAGCGCCGCCGGGGGGATGACTGAAGCTTTCTTT. It yields the protein CASSAAGGMTEAFF.

The chain links TRBV20-1 to TRBJ1-1; the D is unclear. The CDR3 length is 14 residues. Germline V gives CDR1 DFQATT, CDR2 SNEGSKA (reference sequence). Trimming shortened V by 5 bases and J by 1 base, and 14 bases separated the two germline ends. CDR3: CSAVTGPGNTEAFF. CDR3 nucleotides: TGCAGTGCTGTAACGGGCCCGGGGAACACTGAAGCTTTCTTT.